The next 11 T cell receptor beta chains were all read from a single sample in a study of identifying expanded T cells in peripheral blood. The data were produced by immunoSEQ multiplex PCR, yet TCRdb's version contains in-frame clones alone and is incomplete. The table lists about 98,000 clones, about 91% of them singletons. Sequenced input: blood. These receptors all come from a person aged 18 to 75 in good health.

The chain has TRBV19 and TRBJ2-4; 7 nucleotides line up with TRBD1. Germline V gene data show CDR1 as LNHDA and CDR2 as SQIVND (reference sequence). V gave up 3 bases and J gave up 8 bases; unmatched junction bases: 4. The CDR3 extends over 13 amino acids. The CDR3 DNA is TGTGCCAGTAGTATGAACAGGGGAGACATTCAGTACTTC. Protein: CASSMNRGDIQYF.

This chain joins TRBV7-2 and TRBJ1-5; TRBD1 is a possible D gene (6 bases). Germline V CDR1 and CDR2: SGHTA, FQGNSA. This CDR3 has 15 amino acids. V dropped 3 bases and J dropped 6 bases, with 15 bases sitting between them. CDR3 amino acids: CASSFTGGIAQPQHF. The CDR3 DNA is TGTGCCAGCAGCTTCACCGGGGGCATAGCTCAGCCCCAGCATTTT.

The chain is built from TRBV7-9 and TRBJ1-2; D is perhaps TRBD1 (5 bases). Germline loops: CDR1 SEHNR, CDR2 FQNEAQ (reference sequence). Trimming pared 4 bases from V and 5 bases from J, leaving 14 bases between. CDR3 length: 14 amino acids. The CDR3 loop is CASSSQVSLYGYTF. In DNA form, the CDR3 reads TGTGCCAGCAGCTCACAGGTTTCCTTGTATGGCTACACCTTC.

This clone was counted a few times. The V gene is TRBV11-2, the J gene TRBJ1-3; D not certain. V was cut by 3 bases and J by 0 bases, with 15 bases left in between. Germline V gene data show CDR1 as SGHAT and CDR2 as FQNNGV. This CDR3 is 17 amino acids long. CDR3 nucleotides: TGTGCCAGCAGCTTCACTATCGGGGTCAGCTCTGGAAACACCATATATTTT. It translates to CASSFTIGVSSGNTIYF.

This chain links TRBV7-9 with TRBJ1-4; tentatively, D is TRBD1 (5 bases). There are 16 residues in the CDR3. Germline V gene sequence: CDR1 SEHNR, CDR2 FQNEAQ (reference sequence). The V and J ends lost 5 bases and 0 bases respectively, with 13 bases between them. The CDR3 region is CASSPGRFATNEKLFF. As DNA, the CDR3 is TGTGCCAGCAGCCCAGGGAGGTTCGCAACTAATGAAAAACTGTTTTTT.

The rearrangement uses TRBV7-9 and TRBJ2-1; 8 bases are shared with TRBD1. From germline, CDR1 is SEHNR and CDR2 FQNEAQ (reference sequence). The CDR3 consists of 15 residues. The ends lost 3 bases at V and 6 bases at J; junction bases unmatched: 7. Written as DNA, the CDR3 is TGTGCCAGCAGCTTGCGGGTACAGGGGGGCAATGAGCAGTTCTTC. Amino acid sequence: CASSLRVQGGNEQFF.

V and J are TRBV6-6 and TRBJ1-1, with D uncertain. V shed 5 bases and J shed 0 bases, with 10 bases lying between them. This CDR3 is built from 14 residues. Per germline, CDR1 MNHNY and CDR2 SVGAGI (reference sequence). CDR3 sequence reads: CASSHWLMNTEAFF. CDR3 DNA: TGTGCCAGCAGTCACTGGCTCATGAACACTGAAGCTTTCTTT.

This clone was seen only a few times. The V and J genes are TRBV5-1 and TRBJ2-4; D ambiguous. Per germline, CDR1 SGHRS and CDR2 YFSETQ. CDR3 length: 14 amino acids. V shed 6 bases and J shed 7 bases, with 17 bases lying between them. In DNA, the CDR3 is TGCGCCAGCACCCCTGGTAGCCAACGGAACATTCAGTACTTC. Residues: CASTPGSQRNIQYF.

This rearrangement joins TRBV27 to TRBJ1-1, with a possible D match to TRBD1 (6 bases). This CDR3 is built from 16 residues. The germline V and J ends were trimmed by 0 bases and 1 base, with 12 bases remaining between them. Germline V gene data show CDR1 as MNHEY and CDR2 as SMNVEV (reference sequence). This CDR3 is CASSLSWGAPNTEAFF. Here the CDR3 DNA reads TGTGCCAGCAGTTTATCATGGGGGGCGCCGAACACTGAAGCTTTCTTT.

This sequence joins TRBV6-6 and TRBJ2-7; D possibly corresponds to TRBD1 (5 bases). V lost 10 bases and J lost 3, with 13 bases in between. The germline V gene encodes CDR1 MNHNY and CDR2 SVGAGI (reference sequence). The CDR3 covers 12 residues. The CDR3 protein is CATQGRVYEQYF. The CDR3 DNA reads TGTGCCACCCAGGGCAGAGTCTACGAGCAGTACTTC.

In nucleotides, the CDR3 is TGCGCCAGCAGCTTGGCACTAGCAAACGCTGAGCAGTTCTTC. Translation gives CASSLALANAEQFF. The rearrangement joins TRBV5-1 to TRBJ2-1; a possible D gene is TRBD2 (6 bases). This CDR3 spans 14 amino acids. CDR1 and CDR2 (germline): SGHRS, YFSETQ. V was cut by 0 bases and J by 9 bases, with 13 bases left in between. The entire variable domain, with the rest obtained from reference TRBV5-1 and TRBJ2-1, is as follows: KAGVTQTPRYLIKTRGQQVTLSCSPISGHRSVSWYQQTPGQGLQFLFEYFSETQRNKGNFPGRFSGRQFSNSRSEMNVSTLELGDSALYLCASSLALANAEQFFGPGTRLTVL.